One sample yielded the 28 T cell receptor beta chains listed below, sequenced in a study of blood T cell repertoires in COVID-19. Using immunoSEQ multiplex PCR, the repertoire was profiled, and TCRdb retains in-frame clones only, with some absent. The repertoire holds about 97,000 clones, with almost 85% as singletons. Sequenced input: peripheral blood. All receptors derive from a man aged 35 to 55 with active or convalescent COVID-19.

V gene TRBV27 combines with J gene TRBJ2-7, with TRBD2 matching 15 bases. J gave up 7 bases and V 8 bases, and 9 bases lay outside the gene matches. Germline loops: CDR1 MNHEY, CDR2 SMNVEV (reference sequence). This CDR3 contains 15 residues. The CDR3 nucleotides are TGTGCCAGCGGGACTAGCGGGGGGCGGGATCGGGAGCAGTACTTC. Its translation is CASGTSGGRDREQYF.

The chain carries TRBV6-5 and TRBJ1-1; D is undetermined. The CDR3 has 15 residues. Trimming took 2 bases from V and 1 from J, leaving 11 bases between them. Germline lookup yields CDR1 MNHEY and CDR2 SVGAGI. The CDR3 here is CASSYGREGNTEAFF. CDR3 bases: TGTGCCAGCAGTTACGGTCGGGAGGGGAACACTGAAGCTTTCTTT.

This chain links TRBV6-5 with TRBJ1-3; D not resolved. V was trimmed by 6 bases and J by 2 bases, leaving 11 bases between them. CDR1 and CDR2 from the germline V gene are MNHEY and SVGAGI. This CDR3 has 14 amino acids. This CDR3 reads CASSERAAGNTIYF. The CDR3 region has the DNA TGTGCCAGCAGCGAGAGGGCAGCTGGAAACACCATATATTTT.

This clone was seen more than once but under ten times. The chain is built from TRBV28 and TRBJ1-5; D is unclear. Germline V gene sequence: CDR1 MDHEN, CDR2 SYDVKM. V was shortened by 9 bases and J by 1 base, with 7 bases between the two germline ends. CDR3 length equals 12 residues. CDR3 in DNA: TGTGCCAGTCGGGTCAGCAATCAGCCCCAGCATTTT. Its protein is CASRVSNQPQHF.

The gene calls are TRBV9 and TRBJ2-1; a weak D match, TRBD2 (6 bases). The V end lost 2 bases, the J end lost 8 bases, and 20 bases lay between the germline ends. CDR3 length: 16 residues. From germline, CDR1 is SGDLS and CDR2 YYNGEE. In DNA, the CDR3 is TGTGCCAGCAGCGTGCGGAGGGACTTACCATCGGATGAGCAGTTCTTC. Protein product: CASSVRRDLPSDEQFF. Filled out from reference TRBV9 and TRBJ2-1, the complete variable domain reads DSGVTQTPKHLITATGQRVTLRCSPRSGDLSVYWYQQSLDQGLQFLIQYYNGEERAKGNILERFSAQQFPDLHSELNLSSLELGDSALYFCASSVRRDLPSDEQFFGPGTRLTVL.

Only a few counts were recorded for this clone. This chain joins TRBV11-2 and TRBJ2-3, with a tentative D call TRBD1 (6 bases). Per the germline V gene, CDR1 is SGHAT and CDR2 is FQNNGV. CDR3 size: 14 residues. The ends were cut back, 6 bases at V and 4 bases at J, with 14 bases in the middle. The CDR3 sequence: CASSSDRAPDTQYF. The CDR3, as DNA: TGTGCCAGCAGTTCGGACAGAGCCCCAGATACGCAGTATTTT.

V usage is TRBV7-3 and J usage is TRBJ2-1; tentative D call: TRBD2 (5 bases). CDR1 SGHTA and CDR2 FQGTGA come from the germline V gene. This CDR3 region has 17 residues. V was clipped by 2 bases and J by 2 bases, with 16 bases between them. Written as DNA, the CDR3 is TGTGCCAGCAGCTTACCGGGGTGGCGCACAACCTACAATGAGCAGTTCTTC. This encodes CASSLPGWRTTYNEQFF.

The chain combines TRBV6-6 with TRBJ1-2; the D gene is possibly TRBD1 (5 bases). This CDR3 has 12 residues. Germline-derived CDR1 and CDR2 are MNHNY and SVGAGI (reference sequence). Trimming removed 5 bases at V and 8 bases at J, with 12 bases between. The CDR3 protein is CASSRGNWGYTF. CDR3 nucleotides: TGTGCCAGCAGTAGGGGAAATTGGGGCTACACCTTC.

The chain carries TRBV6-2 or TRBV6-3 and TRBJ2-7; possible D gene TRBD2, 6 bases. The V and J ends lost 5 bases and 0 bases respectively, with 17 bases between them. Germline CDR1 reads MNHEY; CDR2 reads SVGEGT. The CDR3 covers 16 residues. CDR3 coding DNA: TGTGCCAGCAGTCACGGTCCGGGGGTGAGCTCCTACGAGCAGTACTTC. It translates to CASSHGPGVSSYEQYF.

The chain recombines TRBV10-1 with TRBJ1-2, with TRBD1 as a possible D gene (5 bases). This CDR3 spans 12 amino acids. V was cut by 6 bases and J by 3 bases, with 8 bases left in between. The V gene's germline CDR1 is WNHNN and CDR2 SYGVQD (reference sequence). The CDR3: CASRAGHYGYTF. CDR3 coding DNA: TGCGCCAGCAGGGCGGGGCACTATGGCTACACCTTC.

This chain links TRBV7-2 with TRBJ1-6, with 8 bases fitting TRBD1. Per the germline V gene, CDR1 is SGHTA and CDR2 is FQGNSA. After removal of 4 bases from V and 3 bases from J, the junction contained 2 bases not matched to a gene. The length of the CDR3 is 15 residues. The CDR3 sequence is CASSYGQGYNSPLHF. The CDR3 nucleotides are TGTGCCAGCAGCTATGGACAGGGCTATAATTCACCCCTCCACTTT.

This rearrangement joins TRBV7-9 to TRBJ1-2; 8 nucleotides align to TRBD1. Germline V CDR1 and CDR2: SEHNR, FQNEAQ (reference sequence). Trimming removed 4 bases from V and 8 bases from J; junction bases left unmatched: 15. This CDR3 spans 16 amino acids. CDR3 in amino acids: CASSSRPDRGSSGYTF. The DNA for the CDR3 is TGTGCCAGCAGCTCCCGTCCCGACAGGGGAAGTTCGGGCTACACCTTC.

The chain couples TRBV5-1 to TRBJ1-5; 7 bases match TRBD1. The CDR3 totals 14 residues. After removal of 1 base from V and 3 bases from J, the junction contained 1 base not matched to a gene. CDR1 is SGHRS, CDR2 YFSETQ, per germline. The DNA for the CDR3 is TGCGCCAGCAGCTTGACAGGGGACAATCAGCCCCAGCATTTT. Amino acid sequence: CASSLTGDNQPQHF.

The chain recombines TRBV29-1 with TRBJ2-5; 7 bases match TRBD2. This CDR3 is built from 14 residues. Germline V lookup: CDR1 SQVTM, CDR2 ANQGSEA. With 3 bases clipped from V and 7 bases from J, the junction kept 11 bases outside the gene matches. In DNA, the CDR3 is TGCAGCGTTGAGGCTCAGCGGGGTCGGGGGACCCAGTACTTC. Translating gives CSVEAQRGRGTQYF. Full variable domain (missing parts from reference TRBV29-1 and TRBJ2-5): SAVISQKPSRDICQRGTSLTIQCQVDSQVTMMFWYRQQPGQSLTLIATANQGSEATYESGFVIDKFPISRPNLTFSTLTVSNMSPEDSSIYLCSVEAQRGRGTQYFGPGTRLLVL.

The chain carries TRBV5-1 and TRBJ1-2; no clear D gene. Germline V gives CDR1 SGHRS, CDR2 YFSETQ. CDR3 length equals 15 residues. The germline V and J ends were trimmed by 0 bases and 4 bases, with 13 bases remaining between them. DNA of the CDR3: TGCGCCAGCAGCTTGGGGGCCGGGGATGGCTATGGCTACACCTTC. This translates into CASSLGAGDGYGYTF.

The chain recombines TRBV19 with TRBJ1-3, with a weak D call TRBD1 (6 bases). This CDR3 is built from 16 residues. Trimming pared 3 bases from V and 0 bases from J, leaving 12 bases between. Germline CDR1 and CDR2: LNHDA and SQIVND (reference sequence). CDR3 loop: CASSILDSPSGNTIYF. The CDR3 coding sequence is TGTGCCAGTAGTATTTTGGACAGTCCCTCTGGAAACACCATATATTTT.

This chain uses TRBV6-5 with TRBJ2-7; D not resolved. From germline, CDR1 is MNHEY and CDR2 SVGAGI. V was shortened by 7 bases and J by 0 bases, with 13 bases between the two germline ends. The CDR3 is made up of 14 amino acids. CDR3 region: CASNPRSLSYEQYF. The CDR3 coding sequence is TGTGCCAGCAATCCCCGGTCCCTCTCCTACGAGCAGTACTTC.

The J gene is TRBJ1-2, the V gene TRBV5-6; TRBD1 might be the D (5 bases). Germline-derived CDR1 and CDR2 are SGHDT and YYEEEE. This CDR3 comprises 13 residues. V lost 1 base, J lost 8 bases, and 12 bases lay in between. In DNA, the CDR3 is TGTGCCAGCAGCTTGCGTCAGGGTGACGGCTACACCTTC. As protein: CASSLRQGDGYTF.

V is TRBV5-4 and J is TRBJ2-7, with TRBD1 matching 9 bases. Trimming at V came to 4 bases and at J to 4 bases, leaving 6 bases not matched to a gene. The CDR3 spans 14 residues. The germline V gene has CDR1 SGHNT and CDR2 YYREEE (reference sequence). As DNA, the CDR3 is TGTGCCAGCAGCCGGACAGGGGTAATATACGAGCAGTACTTC. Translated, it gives CASSRTGVIYEQYF.

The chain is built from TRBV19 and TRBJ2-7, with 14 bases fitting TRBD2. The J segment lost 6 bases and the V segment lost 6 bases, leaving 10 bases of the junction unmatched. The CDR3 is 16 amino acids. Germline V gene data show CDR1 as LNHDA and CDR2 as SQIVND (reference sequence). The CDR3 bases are TGTGCCAGTAGGGGCGGACTAGCGGGGGGACCCTTCGAGCAGTACTTC. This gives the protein CASRGGLAGGPFEQYF.

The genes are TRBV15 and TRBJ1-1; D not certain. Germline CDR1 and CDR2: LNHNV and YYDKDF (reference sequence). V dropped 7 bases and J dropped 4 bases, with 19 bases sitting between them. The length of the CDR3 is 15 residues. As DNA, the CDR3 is TGTGCCACCACCAAGGGAGGGAACAAGGGCACTGAAGCTTTCTTT. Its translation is CATTKGGNKGTEAFF.

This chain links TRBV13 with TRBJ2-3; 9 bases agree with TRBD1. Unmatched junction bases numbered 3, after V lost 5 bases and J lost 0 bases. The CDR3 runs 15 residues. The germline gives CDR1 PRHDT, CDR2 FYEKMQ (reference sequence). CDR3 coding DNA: TGTGCCAGCAGCGTGGACAGGGGTAGCACAGATACGCAGTATTTT. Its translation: CASSVDRGSTDTQYF.

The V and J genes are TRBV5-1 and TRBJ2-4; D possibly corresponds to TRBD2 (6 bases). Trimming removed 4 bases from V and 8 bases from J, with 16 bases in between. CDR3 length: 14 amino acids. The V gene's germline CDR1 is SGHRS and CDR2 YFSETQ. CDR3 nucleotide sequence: TGCGCCAGCAGCCCCCGGAGATGGGGGGACATTCAGTACTTC. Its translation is CASSPRRWGDIQYF.

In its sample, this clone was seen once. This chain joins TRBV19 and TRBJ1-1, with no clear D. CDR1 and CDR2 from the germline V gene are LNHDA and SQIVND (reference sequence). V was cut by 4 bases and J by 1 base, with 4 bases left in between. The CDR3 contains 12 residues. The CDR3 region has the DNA TGTGCCAGTAGTACGGGGAACACTGAAGCTTTCTTT. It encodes CASSTGNTEAFF.

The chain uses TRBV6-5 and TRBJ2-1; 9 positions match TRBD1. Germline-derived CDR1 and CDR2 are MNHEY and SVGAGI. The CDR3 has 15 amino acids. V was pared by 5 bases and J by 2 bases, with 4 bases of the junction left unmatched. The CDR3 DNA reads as TGTGCCAGCAGTACCCGGGACAGGGCCTACAATGAGCAGTTCTTC. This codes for CASSTRDRAYNEQFF.

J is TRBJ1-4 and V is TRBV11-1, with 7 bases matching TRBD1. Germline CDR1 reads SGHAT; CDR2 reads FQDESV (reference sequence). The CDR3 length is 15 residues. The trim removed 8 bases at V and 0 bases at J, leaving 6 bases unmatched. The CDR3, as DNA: TGTGCCAGCTCCTCGGGACAGACAACTAATGAAAAACTGTTTTTT. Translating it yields CASSSGQTTNEKLFF.

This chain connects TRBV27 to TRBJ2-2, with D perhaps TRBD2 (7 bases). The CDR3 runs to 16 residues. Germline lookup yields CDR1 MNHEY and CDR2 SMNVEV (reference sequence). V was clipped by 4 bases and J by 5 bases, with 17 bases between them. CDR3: CASSWGGTLGTGELFF. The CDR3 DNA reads TGTGCCAGCAGTTGGGGGGGCACTTTAGGGACCGGGGAGCTGTTTTTT.

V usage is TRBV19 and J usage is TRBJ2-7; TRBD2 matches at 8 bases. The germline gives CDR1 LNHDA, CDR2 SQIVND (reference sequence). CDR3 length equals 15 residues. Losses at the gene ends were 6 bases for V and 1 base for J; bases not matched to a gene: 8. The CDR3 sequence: CASRARGGESYEQYF. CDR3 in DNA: TGTGCCAGTAGGGCCCGGGGGGGCGAATCCTACGAGCAGTACTTC.